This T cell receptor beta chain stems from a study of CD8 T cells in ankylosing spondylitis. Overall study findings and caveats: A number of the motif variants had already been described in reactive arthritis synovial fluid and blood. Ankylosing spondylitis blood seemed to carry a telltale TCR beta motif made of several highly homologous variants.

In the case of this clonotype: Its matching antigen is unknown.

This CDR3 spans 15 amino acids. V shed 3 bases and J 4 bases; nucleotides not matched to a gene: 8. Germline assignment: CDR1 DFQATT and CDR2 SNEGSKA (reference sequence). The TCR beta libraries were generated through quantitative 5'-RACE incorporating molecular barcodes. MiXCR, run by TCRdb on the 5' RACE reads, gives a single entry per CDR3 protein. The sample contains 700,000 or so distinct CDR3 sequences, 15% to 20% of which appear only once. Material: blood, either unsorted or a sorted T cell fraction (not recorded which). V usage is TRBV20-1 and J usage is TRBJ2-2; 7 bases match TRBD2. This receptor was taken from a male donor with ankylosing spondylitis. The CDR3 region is CSASGRGRGTGELFF. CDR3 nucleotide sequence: TGCAGTGCTAGCGGGAGAGGGAGGGGCACCGGGGAGCTGTTTTTT.